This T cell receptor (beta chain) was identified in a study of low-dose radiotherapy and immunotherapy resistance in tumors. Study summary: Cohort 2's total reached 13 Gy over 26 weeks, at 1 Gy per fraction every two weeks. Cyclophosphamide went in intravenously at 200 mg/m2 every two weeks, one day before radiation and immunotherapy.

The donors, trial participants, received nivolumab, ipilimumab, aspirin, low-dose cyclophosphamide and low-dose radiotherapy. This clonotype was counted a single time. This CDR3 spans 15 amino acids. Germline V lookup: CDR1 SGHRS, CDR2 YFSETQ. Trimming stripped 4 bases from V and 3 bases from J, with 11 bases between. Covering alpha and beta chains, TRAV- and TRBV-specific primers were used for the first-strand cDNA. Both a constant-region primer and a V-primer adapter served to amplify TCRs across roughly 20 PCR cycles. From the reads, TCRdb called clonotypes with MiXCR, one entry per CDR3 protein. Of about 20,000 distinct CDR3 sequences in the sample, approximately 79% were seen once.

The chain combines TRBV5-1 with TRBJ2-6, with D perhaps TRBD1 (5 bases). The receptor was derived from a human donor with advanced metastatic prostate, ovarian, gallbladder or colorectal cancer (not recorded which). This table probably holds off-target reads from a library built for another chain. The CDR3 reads CASSQQVYGANVLTF. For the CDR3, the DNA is TGCGCCAGCAGCCAACAGGTATATGGGGCCAACGTCCTGACTTTC. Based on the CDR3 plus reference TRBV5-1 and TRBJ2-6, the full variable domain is KAGVTQTPRYLIKTRGQQVTLSCSPISGHRSVSWYQQTPGQGLQFLFEYFSETQRNKGNFPGRFSGRQFSNSRSEMNVSTLELGDSALYLCASSQQVYGANVLTFGAGSRLTVL.